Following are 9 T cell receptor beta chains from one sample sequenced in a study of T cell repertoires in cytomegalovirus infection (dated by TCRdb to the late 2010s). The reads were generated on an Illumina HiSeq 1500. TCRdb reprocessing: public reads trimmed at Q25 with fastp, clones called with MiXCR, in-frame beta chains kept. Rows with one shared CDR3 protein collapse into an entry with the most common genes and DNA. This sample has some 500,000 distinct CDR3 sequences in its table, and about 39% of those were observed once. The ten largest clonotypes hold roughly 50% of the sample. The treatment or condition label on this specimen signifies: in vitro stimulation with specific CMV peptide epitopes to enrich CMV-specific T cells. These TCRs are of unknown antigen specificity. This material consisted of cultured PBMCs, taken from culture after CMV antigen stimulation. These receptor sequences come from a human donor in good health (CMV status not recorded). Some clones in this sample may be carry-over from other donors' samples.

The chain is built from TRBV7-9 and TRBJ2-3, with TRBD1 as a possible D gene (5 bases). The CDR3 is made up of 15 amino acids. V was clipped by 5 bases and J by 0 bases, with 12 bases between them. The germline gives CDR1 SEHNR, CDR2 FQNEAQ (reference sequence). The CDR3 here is CASSALGASTDTQYF. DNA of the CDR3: TGTGCCAGCAGCGCCCTAGGGGCTAGCACAGATACGCAGTATTTT.

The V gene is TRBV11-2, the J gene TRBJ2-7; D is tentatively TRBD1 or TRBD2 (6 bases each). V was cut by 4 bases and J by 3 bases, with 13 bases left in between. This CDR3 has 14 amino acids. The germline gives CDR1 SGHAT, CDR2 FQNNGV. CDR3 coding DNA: TGTGCCAGCAGCTGGGGGGACATCCACTACGAGCAGTACTTC. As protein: CASSWGDIHYEQYF.

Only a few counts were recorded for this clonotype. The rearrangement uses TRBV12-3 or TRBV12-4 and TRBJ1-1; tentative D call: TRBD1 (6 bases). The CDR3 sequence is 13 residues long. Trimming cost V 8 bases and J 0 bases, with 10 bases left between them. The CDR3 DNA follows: TGTGCCAGCGGATGGACAGTGAACACTGAAGCTTTCTTT. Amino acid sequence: CASGWTVNTEAFF.

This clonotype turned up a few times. As DNA, the CDR3 is TGTGCCAGCAGCTATCGGACTAGCACCAGCGGGGAGCTGTTTTTT. Protein sequence: CASSYRTSTSGELFF. The chain carries TRBV5-4 and TRBJ2-2; 8 nucleotides agree with TRBD2. This CDR3 is built from 15 residues. V lost 3 bases to trimming and J lost 7 bases; unmatched junction nucleotides: 8. Germline V gives CDR1 SGHNT, CDR2 YYREEE (reference sequence).

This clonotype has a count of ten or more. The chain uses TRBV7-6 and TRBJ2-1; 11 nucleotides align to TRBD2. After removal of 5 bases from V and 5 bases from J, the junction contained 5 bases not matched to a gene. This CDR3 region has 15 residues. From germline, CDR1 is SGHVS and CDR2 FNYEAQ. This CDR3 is CASSQLAGADNEQFF. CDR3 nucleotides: TGTGCCAGCAGCCAACTAGCGGGAGCAGACAATGAGCAGTTCTTC.

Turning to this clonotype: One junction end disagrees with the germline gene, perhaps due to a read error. The CDR3 DNA reads TGTGTCAGCAGCCCAAAAACCGGGACGCCGTACGAGCAGTACTTC. This encodes CVSSPKTGTPYEQYF. The chain uses TRBV7-2 and TRBJ2-7; the D gene could be TRBD1 or TRBD2 (5 bases each). Per germline, CDR1 SGHTA and CDR2 FQGNSA. This CDR3 comprises 15 residues.

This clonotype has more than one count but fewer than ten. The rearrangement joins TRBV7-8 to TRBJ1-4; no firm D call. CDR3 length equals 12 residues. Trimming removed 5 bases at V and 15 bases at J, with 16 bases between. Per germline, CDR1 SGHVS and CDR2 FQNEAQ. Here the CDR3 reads CASSQSHTRVFF. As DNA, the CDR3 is TGTGCCAGCAGCCAAAGTCATACGAGGGTGTTTTTT.

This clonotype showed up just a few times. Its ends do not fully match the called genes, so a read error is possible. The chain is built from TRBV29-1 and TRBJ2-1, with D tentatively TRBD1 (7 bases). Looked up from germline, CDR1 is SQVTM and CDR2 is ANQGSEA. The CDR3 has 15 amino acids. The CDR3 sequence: CSAETAGGSYNEQFF. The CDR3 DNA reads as TGCAGCGCTGAAACCGCAGGGGGGTCCTACAATGAGCAGTTCTTC.

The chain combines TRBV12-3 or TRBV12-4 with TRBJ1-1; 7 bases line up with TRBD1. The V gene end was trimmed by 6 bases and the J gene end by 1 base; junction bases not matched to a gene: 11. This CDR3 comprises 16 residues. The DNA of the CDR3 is TGTGCCAGCAGCCGATGGGGAGGGGGCGCGAACACTGAAGCTTTCTTT. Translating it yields CASSRWGGGANTEAFF.